The 11 T cell receptor beta chains presented below share a single source sample, sequenced in a study of identical twins. TCRdb re-derived calls from the 5' RACE reads in MiXCR, one entry per CDR3 protein. Found here are 400,000 to 500,000 distinct CDR3 sequences, less than 20% of them singletons; the top ten hold around 12%. Sequenced sample: naive T cells sorted from blood. The source of these receptors is a man aged 45 to 65 in good health.

The table lists this clonotype with many counts. The genes are TRBV15 and TRBJ2-3; 9 bases match TRBD2. V lost 0 bases, J lost 6 bases, and 7 bases stayed unmatched. Germline assignment: CDR1 LNHNV and CDR2 YYDKDF (reference sequence). The CDR3 is made up of 16 amino acids. The CDR3 DNA sequence: TGTGCCACCAGCAGAGATACGGCGGGAGGGCTCGATACGCAGTATTTT. It yields the protein CATSRDTAGGLDTQYF.

This clonotype has a handful of counts. The chain has TRBV7-2 and TRBJ2-7, with D possibly matching TRBD2 (6 bases). Trimming cost V 4 bases and J 3 bases, with 19 bases left between them. CDR3 length equals 16 residues. Germline CDR1 and CDR2: SGHTA and FQGNSA. The CDR3 coding sequence is TGTGCCAGCAGCTGGGTATCTCAGGAGGGATTCTACGAGCAGTACTTC. This translates into CASSWVSQEGFYEQYF. The complete variable domain, with remaining parts taken from reference TRBV7-2 and TRBJ2-7, reads GAGVSQSPSNKVTEKGKDVELRCDPISGHTALYWYRQSLGQGLEFLIYFQGNSAPDKSGLPSDRFSAERTGGSVSTLTIQRTQQEDSAVYLCASSWVSQEGFYEQYFGPGTRLTVT.

This clonotype has only a few counts. A read error may account for a junction end that differs from germline. The V and J genes are TRBV6-1 and TRBJ1-6; D is unclear. Germline assignment: CDR1 MNHNS and CDR2 SASEGT. The CDR3 is made up of 15 amino acids. CDR3 region: CASSDKTSPISPLPF. In DNA, the CDR3 is TGTGCCAGCAGTGATAAGACATCGCCTATTTCACCCCTCCCCTTT.

This clonotype appeared a few times. V gene TRBV5-6 combines with J gene TRBJ1-2, with 9 bases lining up with TRBD1. The junction had 11 bases not matched to a gene; V was cut back by 0 bases and J by 5 bases. Looked up from germline, CDR1 is SGHDT and CDR2 is YYEEEE. This CDR3 is built from 17 residues. The CDR3 bases are TGTGCCAGCAGCTTGGAGCTCCGGGACAGGGTTGGGTATGGCTACACCTTC. Its translation: CASSLELRDRVGYGYTF.

The rearrangement links TRBV28 to TRBJ1-5; TRBD1 might be the D (6 bases). The CDR3 covers 13 residues. Trimming pared 6 bases from V and 9 bases from J, leaving 15 bases between. Germline CDR1 is MDHEN and CDR2 is SYDVKM. In DNA form, the CDR3 reads TGTGCCAGCAGCAAGGGGGGGGTAGTGCCCCAGCATTTT. Protein sequence: CASSKGGVVPQHF.

This clonotype has a handful of counts. DNA for the CDR3: TGCAGTGCTAGAGCCCCATCAGGGGGCCAGATGAGATACGAGCAGTACTTC. Translated, it gives CSARAPSGGQMRYEQYF. V is TRBV20-1 and J is TRBJ2-7; 8 nucleotides agree with TRBD1. The length of the CDR3 is 17 residues. V was pared by 1 base and J by 4 bases, with 15 bases of the junction left unmatched. Germline-derived CDR1 and CDR2 are DFQATT and SNEGSKA (reference sequence).

This clonotype appeared many times. The V and J genes are TRBV7-9 and TRBJ2-5; no clear D gene. This CDR3 has 14 amino acids. Trimming shortened V by 8 bases and J by 0 bases, and 13 bases separated the two germline ends. Per germline, CDR1 SEHNR and CDR2 FQNEAQ (reference sequence). CDR3 loop: CASGPVPYQETQYF. The CDR3 region has the DNA TGTGCCAGCGGGCCCGTGCCGTACCAAGAGACCCAGTACTTC.

This clonotype was recorded many times. The V call is TRBV5-1, the J call TRBJ1-1, with a tentative D call TRBD1 (5 bases). The CDR3 loop spans 12 amino acids. Germline V lookup: CDR1 SGHRS, CDR2 YFSETQ. Trimming shortened V by 0 bases and J by 8 bases, and 8 bases separated the two germline ends. The CDR3 reads CASSLVGTEAFF. In DNA form, the CDR3 reads TGCGCCAGCAGCTTGGTAGGGACCGAAGCTTTCTTT.

The chain combines TRBV20-1 with TRBJ2-7; TRBD2 matches 7 bases. CDR1 is DFQATT, CDR2 SNEGSKA, per germline (reference sequence). The trim removed 3 bases at V and 4 bases at J, leaving 6 bases unmatched. This CDR3 region has 13 residues. In DNA, the CDR3 is TGCAGTGCTAGGTCGGGAGGTGTTTACGAGCAGTACTTC. Residues: CSARSGGVYEQYF.

This chain connects TRBV20-1 to TRBJ2-7; maybe TRBD1 (7 bases). V lost 2 bases to trimming and J lost 3 bases, with 14 bases between them. This CDR3 has 14 residues. Germline V gene lookup returns CDR1 DFQATT and CDR2 SNEGSKA (reference sequence). CDR3 nucleotide sequence: TGCAGTGCTAGATTCCCCCAGGGGGGCTACGAGCAGTACTTC. Translating gives CSARFPQGGYEQYF.

V is TRBV6-1 and J is TRBJ2-3, with TRBD2 matching 12 bases. The CDR3 length is 16 residues. The J segment lost 4 bases and the V segment lost 5 bases, leaving 7 bases of the junction unmatched. Germline lookup yields CDR1 MNHNS and CDR2 SASEGT. In DNA form, the CDR3 reads TGTGCCAGCAGTAATCCTAGCGGGGGGGGGGCAGATACGCAGTATTTT. Amino acid sequence: CASSNPSGGGADTQYF.